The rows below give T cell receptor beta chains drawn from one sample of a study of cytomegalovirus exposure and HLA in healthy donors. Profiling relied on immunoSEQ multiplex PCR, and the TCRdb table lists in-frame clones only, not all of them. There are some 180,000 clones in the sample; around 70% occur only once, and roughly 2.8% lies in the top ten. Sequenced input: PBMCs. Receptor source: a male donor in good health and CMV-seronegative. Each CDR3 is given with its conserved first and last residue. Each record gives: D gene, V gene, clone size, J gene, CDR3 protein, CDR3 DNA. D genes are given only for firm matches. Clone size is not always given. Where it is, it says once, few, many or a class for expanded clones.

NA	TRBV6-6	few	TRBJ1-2	CASRVVRLAYGYTF	TGTGCCAGCAGGGTGGTGCGGCTGGCCTATGGCTACACCTTC
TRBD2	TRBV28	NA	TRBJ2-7	CASSSRWTSGKYEQYF	TGTGCCAGCAGTTCACGATGGACTAGCGGGAAGTACGAGCAGTACTTC
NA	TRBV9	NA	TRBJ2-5	CASSVDGGPQYF	TGTGCCAGCAGCGTAGACGGGGGACCCCAGTACTTC
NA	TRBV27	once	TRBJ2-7	CASTSYSGEQYF	TGTGCCAGCACCTCATATTCGGGTGAGCAGTACTTC
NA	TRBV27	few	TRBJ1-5	CASSLGGGNQPQHF	TGTGCCAGCAGTTTAGGCGGGGGCAATCAGCCCCAGCATTTT
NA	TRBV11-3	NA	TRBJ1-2	CASSEGGGYGYTF	TGTGCCAGCAGCGAGGGCGGGGGCTATGGCTACACCTTC
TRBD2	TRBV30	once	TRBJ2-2	CARGEFTGAGELFF	TGTGCCCGGGGGGAATTTACGGGCGCCGGGGAGCTGTTTTTT
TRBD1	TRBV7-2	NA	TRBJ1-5	CASSPYRDRNQPQHF	TGTGCCAGCAGCCCCTACCGGGACAGGAATCAGCCCCAGCATTTT
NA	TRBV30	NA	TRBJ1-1	CAWSVGGGTEAFF	TGTGCCTGGAGTGTAGGTGGAGGCACTGAAGCTTTCTTT
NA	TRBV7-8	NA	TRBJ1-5	CASSFWGQPQHF	TGTGCCAGCAGCTTCTGGGGCCAGCCCCAGCATTTT
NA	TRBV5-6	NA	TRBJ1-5	CASRLWGGNQPQHF	TGTGCCAGCAGGTTGTGGGGAGGCAATCAGCCCCAGCATTTT
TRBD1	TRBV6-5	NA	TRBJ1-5	CASMATGMQPQHF	TGTGCCAGCATGGCGACAGGGATGCAGCCCCAGCATTTT
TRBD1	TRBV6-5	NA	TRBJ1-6	CASSYPRDRAYSPLHF	TGTGCCAGCAGTTACCCGCGGGACAGGGCCTATTCACCCCTCCACTTT
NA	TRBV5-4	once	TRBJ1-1	CASSLAQGLNTEAFF	TGTGCCAGCAGCTTGGCTCAGGGCTTAAACACTGAAGCTTTCTTT
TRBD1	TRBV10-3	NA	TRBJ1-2	CAISDVGQTGGAGGYTF	TGTGCCATCAGTGATGTCGGCCAGACAGGGGGCGCGGGTGGCTACACCTTC
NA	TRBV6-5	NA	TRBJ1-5	CASSSQGTNQPQHF	TGTGCCAGCAGTTCGCAGGGAACCAATCAGCCCCAGCATTTT
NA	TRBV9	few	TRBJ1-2	CASSPRSDYGYTF	TGTGCCAGCAGCCCCCGGTCGGACTATGGCTACACCTTC
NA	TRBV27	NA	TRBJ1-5	CASSLTAYSNQPQHF	TGTGCCAGCAGTTTGACAGCCTATAGCAATCAGCCCCAGCATTTT
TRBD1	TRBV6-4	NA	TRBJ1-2	CASSDRTGGNYGYTF	TGTGCCAGCAGCGACCGGACAGGGGGAAACTATGGCTACACCTTC
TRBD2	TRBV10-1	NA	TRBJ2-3	CASSELAGAPRYF	TGCGCCAGCAGTGAACTAGCGGGGGCTCCAAGGTATTTT
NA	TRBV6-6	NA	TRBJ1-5	CASSLLADQPQHF	TGTGCCAGCAGTTTATTGGCGGATCAGCCCCAGCATTTT
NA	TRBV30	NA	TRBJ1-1	CAWSPRTYETEAFF	TGTGCCTGGAGCCCTCGCACATACGAAACTGAAGCTTTCTTT
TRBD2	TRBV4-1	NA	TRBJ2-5	CASSQAAVLAGEETQYF	TGCGCCAGCAGCCAAGCGGCCGTACTAGCGGGGGAAGAGACCCAGTACTTC
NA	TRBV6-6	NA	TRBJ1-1	CASSYSTPVGTEAFF	TGTGCCAGCAGTTACTCGACACCTGTGGGCACTGAAGCTTTCTTT
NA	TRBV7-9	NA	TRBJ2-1	CAGAERVNNEQFF	TGTGCCGGCGCGGAGAGGGTGAACAATGAGCAGTTCTTC
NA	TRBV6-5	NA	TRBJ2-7	CASSYSTTPLGSEQYF	TGTGCCAGCAGTTACTCGACAACTCCCCTTGGGAGCGAGCAGTACTTC
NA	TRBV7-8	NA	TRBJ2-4	CASSSPLGGAHYF	TGTGCCAGCAGCTCCCCCCTTGGAGGTGCTCATTACTTC
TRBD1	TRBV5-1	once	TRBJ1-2	CASSLTGRWDGYTF	TGCGCCAGCAGCCTGACAGGGAGATGGGATGGCTACACCTTC
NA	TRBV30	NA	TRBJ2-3	CAWSASTESPQYF	TGTGCCTGGAGTGCCAGCACAGAATCCCCGCAGTATTTT
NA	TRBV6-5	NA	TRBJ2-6	CASSYSQGSGANVLTF	TGTGCCAGCAGTTACTCCCAGGGGTCTGGGGCCAACGTCCTGACTTTC
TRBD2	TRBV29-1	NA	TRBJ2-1	CSVEGRLAGLGNEQFF	TGCAGCGTTGAAGGAAGGCTAGCGGGGTTGGGGAATGAGCAGTTCTTC
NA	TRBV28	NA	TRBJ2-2	CASTSSGTSNTGELFF	TGTGCCAGCACATCATCCGGGACATCGAACACCGGGGAGCTGTTTTTT
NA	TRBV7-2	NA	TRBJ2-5	CASKPSGSETQYF	TGTGCCAGTAAACCCAGCGGGTCCGAGACCCAGTACTTC
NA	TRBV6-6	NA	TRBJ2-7	CASSYSILDEQYF	TGTGCCAGCAGTTACTCGATACTCGACGAGCAGTACTTC
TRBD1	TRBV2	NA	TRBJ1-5	CASSERGLGNQPQHF	TGTGCCAGCAGTGAAAGGGGGCTCGGCAATCAGCCCCAGCATTTT
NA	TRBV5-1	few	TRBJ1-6	CASSPYQGYNSPLHF	TGCGCCAGCAGCCCCTACCAGGGCTATAATTCACCCCTCCACTTT
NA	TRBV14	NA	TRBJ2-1	CASSVTTPGRSYNEQFF	TGTGCCAGCAGCGTGACTACTCCCGGTCGTTCCTACAATGAGCAGTTCTTC
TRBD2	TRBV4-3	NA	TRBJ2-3	CASSDSGSSTDTQYF	TGCGCCAGCAGTGATAGCGGGAGTAGCACAGATACGCAGTATTTT
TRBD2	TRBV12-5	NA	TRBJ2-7	CASRPSGGIEQYF	TGTGCTAGTAGACCTAGCGGCGGCATCGAGCAGTACTTC
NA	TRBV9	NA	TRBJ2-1	CASSVANGRIYDEQFF	TGTGCCAGCAGCGTAGCTAACGGGAGAATCTACGATGAGCAGTTCTTC